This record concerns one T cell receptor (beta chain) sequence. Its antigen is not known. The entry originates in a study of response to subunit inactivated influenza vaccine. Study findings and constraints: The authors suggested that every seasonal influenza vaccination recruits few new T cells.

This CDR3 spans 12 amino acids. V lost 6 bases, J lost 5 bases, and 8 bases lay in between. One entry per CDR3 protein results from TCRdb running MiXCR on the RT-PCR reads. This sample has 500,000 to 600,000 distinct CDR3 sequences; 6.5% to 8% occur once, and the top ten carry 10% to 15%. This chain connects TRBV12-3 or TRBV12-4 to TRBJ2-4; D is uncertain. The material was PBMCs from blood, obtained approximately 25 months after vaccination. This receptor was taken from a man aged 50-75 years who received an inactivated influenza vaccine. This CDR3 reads CASRANQNIQYF. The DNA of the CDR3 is TGTGCCAGCAGGGCGAACCAAAACATTCAGTACTTC.